This T cell receptor beta chain was observed in a study of blood T cell repertoires in COVID-19. Study information: The cDNA or gDNA used as material had been derived from T cells, B-cell-depleted T cells, or PBMCs.

The assay was immunoSEQ multiplex PCR, and TCRdb's table has in-frame clones only and misses some. The sample holds around 25,000 clones, under 90% seen once. The CDR3 runs to 16 residues. Germline V gene sequence: CDR1 LGHNA, CDR2 YSLEER. V was clipped by 0 bases and J by 0 bases, with 10 bases between them. This rearrangement joins TRBV4-3 to TRBJ2-3; weak D call: TRBD2 (5 bases). The source material was peripheral blood. The sequence was obtained from a woman aged 80 or over with acute or convalescent COVID-19. CDR3 sequence reads: CASSQESGGSTDTQYF. The CDR3 bases are TGCGCCAGCAGCCAAGAGAGTGGCGGGAGCACAGATACGCAGTATTTT.